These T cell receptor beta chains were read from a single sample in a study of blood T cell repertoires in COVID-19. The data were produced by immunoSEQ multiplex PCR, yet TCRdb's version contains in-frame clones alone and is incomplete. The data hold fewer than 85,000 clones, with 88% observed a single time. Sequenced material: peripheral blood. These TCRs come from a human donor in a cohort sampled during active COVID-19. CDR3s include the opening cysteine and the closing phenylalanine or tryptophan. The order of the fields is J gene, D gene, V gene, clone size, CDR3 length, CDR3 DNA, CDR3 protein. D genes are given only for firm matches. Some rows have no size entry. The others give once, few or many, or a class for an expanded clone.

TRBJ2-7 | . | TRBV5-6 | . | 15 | TGTGCCAGCAGCTTGGTACCGGGAGCTGACTACGAGCAGTACTTC | CASSLVPGADYEQYF
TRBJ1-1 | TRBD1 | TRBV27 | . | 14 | TGTGCCAGCAGTTTAGGGACAGAAGGCACTGAAGCTTTCTTT | CASSLGTEGTEAFF
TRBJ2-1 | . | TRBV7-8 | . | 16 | TGTGCCAGCAGCTTAGTCGCTAGGAGCTCCTACAATGAGCAGTTCTTC | CASSLVARSSYNEQFF
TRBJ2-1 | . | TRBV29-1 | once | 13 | TGCAGCGTTGCACAGAGCTCCTACAATGAGCAGTTCTTC | CSVAQSSYNEQFF
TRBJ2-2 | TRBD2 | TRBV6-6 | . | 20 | TGTGCCAGCCGTCATCCCTTGGGACTAGCGGGAGGGCGTATCACCGGGGAGCTGTTTTTT | CASRHPLGLAGGRITGELFF
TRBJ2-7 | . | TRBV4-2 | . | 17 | TGTGCCAGCAGCCAAGATCCGGCGCTCAACCAGGTACGCGAGCAGTACTTC | CASSQDPALNQVREQYF
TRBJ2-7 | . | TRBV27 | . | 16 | TGTGCCAGCAGTTTTGGGGCAGGGGTTAACTCCTACGAGCAGTACTTC | CASSFGAGVNSYEQYF
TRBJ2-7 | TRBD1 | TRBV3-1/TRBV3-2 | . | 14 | TGTGCCAGCAGCCCCGGACAGGGAATCTACGAGCAGTACTTC | CASSPGQGIYEQYF
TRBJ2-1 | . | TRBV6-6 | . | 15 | TGTGCCAGCAGTTACTCACCTAGCAGCGGAGGTGAGCAGTTCTTC | CASSYSPSSGGEQFF
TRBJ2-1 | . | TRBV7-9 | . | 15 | TGTGCCAGCAGCCCCAACAGGACCGCCTACAATGAGCAGTTCTTC | CASSPNRTAYNEQFF
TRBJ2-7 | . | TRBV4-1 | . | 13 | TGCGCCAGCAGCCAAGCCGGACTCAACGAGCAGTACTTC | CASSQAGLNEQYF
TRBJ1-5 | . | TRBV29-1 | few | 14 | TGCAGCGCAACCCAGGGAACCGGCAATCAGCCCCAGCATTTT | CSATQGTGNQPQHF
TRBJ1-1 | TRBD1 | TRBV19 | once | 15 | TGTGCCACTAGGCCACGACAGGGCAGGAACACTGAAGCTTTCTTT | CATRPRQGRNTEAFF
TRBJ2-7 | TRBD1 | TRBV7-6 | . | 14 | TGTGCCAGCAGCCCGCGAGACAGGGGCTACGAGCAGTACTTC | CASSPRDRGYEQYF
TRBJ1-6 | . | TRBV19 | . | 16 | TGTGCCAGTAGCCCCCTCGGGGGGCTTGTAAATTCACCCCTCCACTTT | CASSPLGGLVNSPLHF